Here is one T cell receptor beta chain with its context. This clone's antigen is unknown. Base qualities are not provided; no much larger clone lies one nucleotide away. The data derive from a study of blood T cell repertoires in COVID-19 (dated by TCRdb to 2018 to 2021). Looking at the study overall: Samples covering the acute and convalescent phases of COVID-19 were provided by collaborators in the United States, Italy and Spain. The repertoires were released in a freely available public database meant as a resource for research on the immune response to SARS-CoV-2. A de-identified subject ID, COVID-19 status, age in years and sex were almost always included in the sample metadata. Samples came from the ongoing ImmuneRACE study (first 160 participants) plus 1,254 subjects from 6 global collaborators. Deeply sampled blood TCRbeta repertoires from subjects exposed to, actively infected with, or recovered from COVID-19 were included in the dataset. The material from the prospective study consisted of cDNA or gDNA derived from T cells, B-cell-depleted T cells, or PBMCs. HLA class I and class II types, where available, came from metadata supplied by the sample provider rather than from assay-based typing. The study at large found these results: The amount of clinical and demographic metadata varied by source and participant and was provided uncurated.

Each collaborating institution followed its own protocols to collect whole blood in K2EDTA tubes. Collaborator samples were shipped for TCRbeta analysis as frozen whole blood, isolated PBMCs, or DNA extracted from either sample type. TCRbeta CDR3 regions were amplified from genomic DNA using the immunoSEQ Assay, a bias-controlled multiplex PCR. On the study's bioinformatics: Within the assay, amplification of reference gene primers was used to estimate how many nucleated cells each sample contained. To quantify the absolute abundance of each unique TCRbeta CDR3 rearrangement, sequence reads were collapsed and filtered. For each sample, productive Simpson clonality was calculated as the square root of Simpson's diversity index over productive rearrangements. This immuneACCESS table, as held by TCRdb, lists in-frame sequences with V and J called but not all clones. Of the missing ones, under half trace to an unresolved V gene in checked studies; the others have no known cause. The V and J calls and the clone size are those of that table, but D and trimming were determined from the DNA. The sample yields about 100,000 clones; around 86% were counted once. Jointly, the top ten make up about 16% of the sample.

Its CDR3 holds 14 amino acids, cysteine through phenylalanine. The only DNA kept is the CDR3, 42 bases in frame from the first base. CDR1 and CDR2 (SQVTM, ANQGSEA) derive from the germline V gene. After removal of 6 bases from V and 0 bases from J, the junction retains 5 bases not matched to a gene. This chain joins TRBV29-1 to TRBJ1-5; 7 bases in the junction line up with TRBD1. The clonotype was recovered from a man in his fifties or sixties with acute or convalescent COVID-19. The sample comprised peripheral blood. The CDR3 protein is CSVVDRASNQPQHF. The nucleotides read TGCAGCGTCGTTGACAGGGCTAGCAATCAGCCCCAGCATTTT.